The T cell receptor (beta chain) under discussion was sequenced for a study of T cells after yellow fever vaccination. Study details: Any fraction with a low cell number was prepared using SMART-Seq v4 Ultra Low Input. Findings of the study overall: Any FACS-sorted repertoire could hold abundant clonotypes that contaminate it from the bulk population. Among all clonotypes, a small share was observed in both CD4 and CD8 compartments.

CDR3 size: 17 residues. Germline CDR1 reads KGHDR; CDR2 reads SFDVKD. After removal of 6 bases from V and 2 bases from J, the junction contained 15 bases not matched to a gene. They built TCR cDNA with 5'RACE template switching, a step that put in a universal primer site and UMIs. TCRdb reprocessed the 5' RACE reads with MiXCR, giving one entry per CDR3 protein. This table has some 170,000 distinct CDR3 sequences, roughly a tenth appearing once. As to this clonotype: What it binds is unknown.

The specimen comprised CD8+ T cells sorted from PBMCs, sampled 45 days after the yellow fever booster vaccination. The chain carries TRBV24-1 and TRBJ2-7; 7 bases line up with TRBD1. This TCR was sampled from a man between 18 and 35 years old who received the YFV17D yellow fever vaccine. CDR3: CATSPDSPGQRPYEQYV. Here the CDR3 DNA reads TGTGCCACCAGTCCAGATTCCCCGGGACAGAGGCCCTACGAGCAGTACGTC.